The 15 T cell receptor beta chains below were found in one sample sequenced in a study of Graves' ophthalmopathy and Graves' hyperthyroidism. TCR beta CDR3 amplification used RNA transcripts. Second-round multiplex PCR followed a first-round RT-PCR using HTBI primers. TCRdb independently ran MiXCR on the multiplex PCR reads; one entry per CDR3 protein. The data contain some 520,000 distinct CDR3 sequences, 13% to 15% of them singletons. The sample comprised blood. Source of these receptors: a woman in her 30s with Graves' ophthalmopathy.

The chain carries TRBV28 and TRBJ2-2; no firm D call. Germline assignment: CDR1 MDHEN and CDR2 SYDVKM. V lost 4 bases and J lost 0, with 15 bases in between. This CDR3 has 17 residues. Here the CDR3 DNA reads TGTGCCAGCAGTTCGCCCTTTGGAGCAGCGAACACCGGGGAGCTGTTTTTT. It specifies CASSSPFGAANTGELFF.

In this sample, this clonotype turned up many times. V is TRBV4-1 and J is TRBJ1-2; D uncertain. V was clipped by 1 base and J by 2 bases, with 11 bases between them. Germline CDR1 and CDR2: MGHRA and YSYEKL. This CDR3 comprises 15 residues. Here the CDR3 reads CASSQGPNTNYGYTF. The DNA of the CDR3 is TGCGCCAGCAGCCAAGGCCCAAACACAAACTATGGCTACACCTTC.

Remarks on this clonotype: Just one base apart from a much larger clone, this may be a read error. For the CDR3, the DNA is TGCGCCAGCAGCGCTAGCGGGGCAACCTACGAGCAGTGCTTC. It translates to CASSASGATYEQCF. The chain couples TRBV5-1 to TRBJ2-7; 9 bases line up with TRBD2. Germline V lookup: CDR1 SGHRS, CDR2 YFSETQ. This CDR3 has 14 residues.

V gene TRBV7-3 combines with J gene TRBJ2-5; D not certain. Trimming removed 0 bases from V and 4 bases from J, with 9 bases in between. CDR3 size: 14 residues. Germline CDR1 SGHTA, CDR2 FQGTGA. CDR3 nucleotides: TGTGCCAGCAGCTTAACGAGTAGCTCAGAGACCCAGTACTTC. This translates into CASSLTSSSETQYF.

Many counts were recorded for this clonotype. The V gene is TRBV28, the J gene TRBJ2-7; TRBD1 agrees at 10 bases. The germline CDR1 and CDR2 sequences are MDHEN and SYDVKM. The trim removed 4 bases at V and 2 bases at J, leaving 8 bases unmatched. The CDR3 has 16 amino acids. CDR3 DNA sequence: TGTGCCAGCAGTTCCCCTCGGGACAGGGGTACCTACGAGCAGTACTTC. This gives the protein CASSSPRDRGTYEQYF.

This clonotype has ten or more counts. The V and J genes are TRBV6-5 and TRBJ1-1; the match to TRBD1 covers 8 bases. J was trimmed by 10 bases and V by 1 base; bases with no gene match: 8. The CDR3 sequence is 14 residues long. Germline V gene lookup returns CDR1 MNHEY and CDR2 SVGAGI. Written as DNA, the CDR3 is TGTGCCAGCAGTTACTTCCCAGACAGGGGCGGAGCTTTCTTT. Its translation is CASSYFPDRGGAFF.

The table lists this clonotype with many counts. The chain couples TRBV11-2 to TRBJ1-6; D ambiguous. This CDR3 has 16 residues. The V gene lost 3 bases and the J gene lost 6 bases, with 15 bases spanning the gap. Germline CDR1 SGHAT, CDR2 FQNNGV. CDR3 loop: CASSFGSRGFNSPLHF. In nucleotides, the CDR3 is TGTGCCAGCAGCTTCGGGAGTCGGGGTTTTAATTCACCCCTCCACTTT.

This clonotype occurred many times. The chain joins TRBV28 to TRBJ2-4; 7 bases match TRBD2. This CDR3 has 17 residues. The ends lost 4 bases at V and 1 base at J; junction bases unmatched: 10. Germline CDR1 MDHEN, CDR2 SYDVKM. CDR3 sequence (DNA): TGTGCCAGCAGTTCCATTGGGGGGGATCGGGCCAAAAACATTCAGTACTTC. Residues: CASSSIGGDRAKNIQYF.

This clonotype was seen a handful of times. The CDR3 reads CASSLGGLHQPQHF. Here the CDR3 DNA reads TGTGCCAGCAGCTTGGGAGGGTTACATCAGCCCCAGCATTTT. The chain carries TRBV5-6 and TRBJ1-5; D not certain. Germline V gene lookup returns CDR1 SGHDT and CDR2 YYEEEE. Trimming removed 0 bases from V and 5 bases from J, with 9 bases in between. The CDR3 length is 14 residues.

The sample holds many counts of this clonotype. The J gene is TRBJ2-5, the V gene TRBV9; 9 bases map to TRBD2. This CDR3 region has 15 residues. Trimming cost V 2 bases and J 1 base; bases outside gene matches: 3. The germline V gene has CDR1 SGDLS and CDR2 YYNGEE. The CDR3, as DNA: TGTGCCAGCAGCGTGGATAGCGGGGGCCAAGAGACCCAGTACTTC. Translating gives CASSVDSGGQETQYF.

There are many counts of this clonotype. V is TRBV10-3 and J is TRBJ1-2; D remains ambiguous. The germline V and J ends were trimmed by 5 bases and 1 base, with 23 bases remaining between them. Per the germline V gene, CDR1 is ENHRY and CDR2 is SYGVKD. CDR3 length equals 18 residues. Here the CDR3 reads CAISYRVVGRRSNYGYTF. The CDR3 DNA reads TGTGCCATCAGTTATAGAGTGGTAGGACGACGAAGTAACTATGGCTACACCTTC.

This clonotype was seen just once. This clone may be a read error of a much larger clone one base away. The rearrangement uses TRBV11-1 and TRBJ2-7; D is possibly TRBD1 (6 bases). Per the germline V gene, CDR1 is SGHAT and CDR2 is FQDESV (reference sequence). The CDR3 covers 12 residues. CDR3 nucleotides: TGTGCCAGCAGCCAAGGGACACTCAAGGAGCACTTC. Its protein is CASSQGTLKEHF. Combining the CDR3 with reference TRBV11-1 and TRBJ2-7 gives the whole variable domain EAEVAQSPRYKITEKSQAVAFWCDPISGHATLYWYRQILGQGPELLVQFQDESVVDDSQLPKDRFSAERLKGVDSTLKIQPAELGDSAMYLCASSQGTLKEHFGPGTRLTVT.

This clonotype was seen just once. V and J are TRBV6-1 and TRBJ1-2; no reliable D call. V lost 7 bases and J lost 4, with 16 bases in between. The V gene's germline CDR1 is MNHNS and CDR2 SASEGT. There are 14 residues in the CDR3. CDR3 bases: TGTGCCAGCATCAAGTTGCGGCGGTCCTATGGCTACACCTTC. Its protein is CASIKLRRSYGYTF.

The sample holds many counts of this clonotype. The CDR3 bases are TGTGCCAGCAGTTTGCACCGGGACAGACCTTACGAGCAGTACTTC. It translates to CASSLHRDRPYEQYF. This sequence joins TRBV12-3 or TRBV12-4 and TRBJ2-7, with 7 positions matching TRBD1. The junction had 9 bases not matched to a gene; V was cut back by 3 bases and J by 4 bases. This CDR3 contains 15 residues.

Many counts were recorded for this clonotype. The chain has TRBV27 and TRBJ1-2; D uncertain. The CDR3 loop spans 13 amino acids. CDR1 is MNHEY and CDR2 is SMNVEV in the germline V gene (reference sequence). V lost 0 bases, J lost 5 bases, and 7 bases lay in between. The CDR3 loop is CASSLSPRYGYTF. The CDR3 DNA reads TGTGCCAGCAGTTTATCCCCCCGATATGGCTACACCTTC.